This TCR beta chain is from a study of blood T cell repertoires in COVID-19. Study as a whole: Samples representing acute and convalescent COVID-19 were sourced from the United States, Italy and Spain. T cells, B-cell-depleted T cells, or PBMCs supplied cDNA or gDNA.

As originally analysed: It was from reference gene primer amplification that nucleated cell counts were estimated. Produced via immunoSEQ multiplex PCR; TCRdb's table is partial and in-frame only. The V and J calls and clone size come from that table; D and trimming were worked out from the DNA. The sample consists of approximately 100,000 clones, roughly four fifths of them appearing once. This clone was found once. The sequence came from a man in his 60s with acute or convalescent COVID-19. Sequenced input: peripheral blood.

CDR3 protein: CASSLAQPSVETQYF. CDR3 DNA: TGCGCCAGCAGCTTGGCACAGCCTAGCGTAGAGACCCAGTACTTC. The chain carries TRBV5-1 and TRBJ2-5; weak D call: TRBD2 (6 bases). Trimming cost V 0 bases and J 4 bases, with 13 bases left between them. Per the germline V gene, CDR1 is SGHRS and CDR2 is YFSETQ. The CDR3 spans 15 residues.